The 27 T cell receptor beta chains given below trace back to one sample, sequenced in a study of T cells in Graves' hyperthyroidism and ophthalmopathy. There were TCR beta CDR3 regions amplified from RNA transcripts. The HTBI primer set drove a first-round RT-PCR of the TCR CDR3. TCRdb re-analysed the multiplex PCR reads in MiXCR, keeping a single row per CDR3 protein. The profile covers hundreds of thousands of distinct CDR3 sequences, with about 14% appearing a single time and roughly an eighth taken by the ten largest. The sequencing sample was made of blood. These receptors were collected from a woman aged 45 to 65 with Graves' ophthalmopathy.

J is TRBJ2-2 and V is TRBV9; 7 nucleotides match TRBD2. The CDR3 is 14 residues long. Germline trimming cut 3 bases from V and 6 bases from J; bases unmatched to any gene: 5. From germline, CDR1 is SGDLS and CDR2 YYNGEE. As DNA, the CDR3 is TGTGCCAGCAGCGCCCGTGCGGGAGCCGGGGAGCTGTTTTTT. It yields the protein CASSARAGAGELFF.

This clonotype has a handful of counts. The chain is built from TRBV4-1 and TRBJ2-1; TRBD2 is a possible D gene (6 bases). Trimming pared 1 base from V and 8 bases from J, leaving 18 bases between. The CDR3 has 16 amino acids. Germline loops: CDR1 MGHRA, CDR2 YSYEKL. The CDR3 is CASSQAVAEGRDEQFF. The CDR3 DNA reads TGCGCCAGCAGCCAAGCCGTAGCGGAGGGCAGGGATGAGCAGTTCTTC.

Ten or more counts support this clonotype. The chain combines TRBV18 with TRBJ2-5, with no clear D. V was cut by 3 bases and J by 0 bases, with 11 bases left in between. There are 15 residues in the CDR3. Germline CDR1 and CDR2: KGHSH and LQKENI. CDR3 in DNA: TGTGCCAGCTCACCGGAATCCTCGTACCAAGAGACCCAGTACTTC. Translating it yields CASSPESSYQETQYF.

Many counts were recorded for this clonotype. This chain links TRBV18 with TRBJ2-1; 11 nucleotides line up with TRBD1. CDR1 is KGHSH and CDR2 is LQKENI in the germline V gene. CDR3 length: 15 amino acids. V shed 1 base, J shed 7 bases, and the junction held 3 bases outside the gene matches. This chain's CDR3 is CASSPLGTGGNEQFF. The CDR3 DNA follows: TGTGCCAGCTCACCACTGGGGACAGGGGGGAATGAGCAGTTCTTC. Full variable domain (rest looked up from reference TRBV18 and TRBJ2-1): NAGVMQNPRHLVRRRGQEARLRCSPMKGHSHVYWYRQLPEEGLKFMVYLQKENIIDESGMPKERFSAEFPKEGPSILRIQQVVRGDSAAYFCASSPLGTGGNEQFFGPGTRLTVL.

In its sample, this clonotype was seen many times. CDR3 nucleotide sequence: TGCGCCAGCAGCTTGGGCTTCCGACTAGCGGGAAAGCCAGATACGCAGTATTTT. This gives the protein CASSLGFRLAGKPDTQYF. This sequence joins TRBV5-1 and TRBJ2-3, with 11 nucleotides matching TRBD2. CDR3 length equals 18 residues. From germline, CDR1 is SGHRS and CDR2 YFSETQ. V lost 0 bases and J lost 4; bases outside the gene matches: 10. The whole variable domain, remainder taken from reference TRBV5-1 and TRBJ2-3, is KAGVTQTPRYLIKTRGQQVTLSCSPISGHRSVSWYQQTPGQGLQFLFEYFSETQRNKGNFPGRFSGRQFSNSRSEMNVSTLELGDSALYLCASSLGFRLAGKPDTQYFGPGTRLTVL.

The chain uses TRBV19 and TRBJ2-1; 8 nucleotides align to TRBD2. Trimming took 4 bases from V and 2 from J; bases not matched to a gene: 4. The CDR3 is made up of 15 amino acids. CDR1 is LNHDA, CDR2 SQIVND, per germline (reference sequence). CDR3 coding DNA: TGTGCCAGTAGTAGGTCGGGAGGGCCCTACAATGAGCAGTTCTTC. Translation gives CASSRSGGPYNEQFF. Variable domain in full (rest from reference TRBV19 and TRBJ2-1): DGGITQSPKYLFRKEGQNVTLSCEQNLNHDAMYWYRQDPGQGLRLIYYSQIVNDFQKGDIAEGYSVSREKKESFPLTVTSAQKNPTAFYLCASSRSGGPYNEQFFGPGTRLTVL.

The chain has TRBV6-2 or TRBV6-3 and TRBJ2-1; TRBD2 agrees at 8 bases. V shed 4 bases, J shed 1 base, and the junction held 12 bases outside the gene matches. The germline CDR1 and CDR2 sequences are MNHEY and SVGEGT. CDR3 length equals 18 residues. The chain's CDR3 is CASSSTSSGVRSYNEQFF. In nucleotides, the CDR3 is TGTGCCAGCAGTTCAACCAGTAGCGGGGTAAGATCCTACAATGAGCAGTTCTTC.

The chain joins TRBV7-2 to TRBJ1-6, with D unresolved. V lost 1 base, J lost 14 bases, and 18 bases lay in between. The CDR3 length is 15 residues. The germline CDR1 and CDR2 sequences are SGHTA and FQGNSA. CDR3 loop: CASSLGARESGTLHF. The CDR3 DNA reads as TGTGCCAGCAGCTTAGGGGCGAGGGAATCGGGGACCCTCCACTTT.

This clonotype was observed a handful of times. The rearrangement uses TRBV9 and TRBJ2-6; D possibly uses TRBD1 or TRBD2 (6 bases each). Germline CDR1 reads SGDLS; CDR2 reads YYNGEE. There are 18 residues in the CDR3. The V end lost 3 bases, the J end lost 0 bases, and 16 bases lay between the germline ends. CDR3 region: CASSEEGNRVSGANVLTF. The CDR3 DNA follows: TGTGCCAGCAGCGAGGAGGGGAACAGGGTCTCTGGGGCCAACGTCCTGACTTTC.

This clonotype was recorded at least ten times. The chain's CDR3 is CASSPGLVGNQPQHF. The CDR3, as DNA: TGTGCCAGCTCACCGGGTCTAGTCGGCAATCAGCCCCAGCATTTT. The chain is built from TRBV18 and TRBJ1-5; D not resolved. This CDR3 region has 15 residues. Trimming left V 3 bases short and J 2 bases short, with 11 bases between. The germline V gene has CDR1 KGHSH and CDR2 LQKENI.

This clonotype was picked up a small number of times. J is TRBJ1-6 and V is TRBV4-3; maybe TRBD1 (5 bases). This CDR3 has 17 residues. The germline V and J ends were trimmed by 1 base and 2 bases, with 12 bases remaining between them. In germline, CDR1 is LGHNA, CDR2 YSLEER. The CDR3: CASSQVVDSTYNSPLHF. The CDR3 nucleotides are TGCGCCAGCAGCCAAGTCGTCGACAGTACCTATAATTCACCCCTCCACTTT.

The V gene is TRBV20-1, the J gene TRBJ2-1, with a weak D call TRBD2 (5 bases). Trimming took off 6 bases at V and 0 bases at J, with 18 bases between the two ends. This CDR3 comprises 16 residues. Germline CDR1 DFQATT, CDR2 SNEGSKA (reference sequence). This CDR3 is CSALRGADYSYNEQFF. In nucleotides, the CDR3 is TGCAGTGCCTTGAGAGGAGCTGACTACTCCTACAATGAGCAGTTCTTC.

The sample holds many counts of this clonotype. The rearrangement uses TRBV20-1 and TRBJ1-6; D is unresolved. This CDR3 contains 14 residues. Looked up from germline, CDR1 is DFQATT and CDR2 is SNEGSKA (reference sequence). Trimming removed 3 bases at V and 5 bases at J, with 11 bases between. The CDR3 protein is CSASEHVNNSPLHF. DNA of the CDR3: TGCAGTGCTAGCGAACACGTAAATAATTCACCCCTCCACTTT.

The chain has TRBV27 and TRBJ1-4; TRBD1 agrees at 9 bases. This CDR3 has 14 amino acids. V shed 6 bases, J shed 8 bases, and the junction held 7 bases outside the gene matches. The germline V gene has CDR1 MNHEY and CDR2 SMNVEV (reference sequence). The CDR3 loop is CASSHRGQEEKLFF. As DNA, the CDR3 is TGTGCCAGCAGCCACAGGGGGCAGGAAGAAAAACTGTTTTTT.

The chain carries TRBV19 and TRBJ2-3; TRBD1 or TRBD2 may be the D gene (5 bases each). The CDR3 has 13 residues. Trimming cost V 6 bases and J 5 bases, with 12 bases left between them. Germline V gene data show CDR1 as LNHDA and CDR2 as SQIVND (reference sequence). The CDR3 sequence is CASRGRSEDTQYF. The DNA for the CDR3 is TGTGCCAGTAGGGGACGGAGTGAAGATACGCAGTATTTT.

This clonotype has at least ten counts. The chain joins TRBV18 to TRBJ2-3; 8 nucleotides agree with TRBD2. CDR3 length equals 15 residues. V lost 0 bases, J lost 5 bases, and 4 bases stayed unmatched. Germline CDR1 and CDR2: KGHSH and LQKENI. This chain's CDR3 is CASSPPSGKLDTQYF. Written as DNA, the CDR3 is TGTGCCAGCTCACCACCTAGCGGGAAGCTAGATACGCAGTATTTT.

There are a few counts of this clonotype. V gene TRBV11-2 combines with J gene TRBJ1-4; perhaps TRBD1 as D (5 bases). The V gene lost 0 bases and the J gene lost 7 bases, with 15 bases spanning the gap. This CDR3 is 16 amino acids long. Per germline, CDR1 SGHAT and CDR2 FQNNGV. As DNA, the CDR3 is TGTGCCAGCAGCTTAGATCACTGGCAGGGTCTTGAAAAACTGTTTTTT. It encodes CASSLDHWQGLEKLFF.

The count of this clonotype is one. This rearrangement joins TRBV7-9 to TRBJ1-1; 7 nucleotides line up with TRBD1. This CDR3 has 16 amino acids. Germline CDR1 SEHNR, CDR2 FQNEAQ (reference sequence). Losses at the gene ends were 3 bases for V and 2 bases for J; bases not matched to a gene: 9. The CDR3 DNA follows: TGTGCCAGCAGCTTCTTACCGAACAGGGGAAACACTGAAGCTTTCTTT. Residues: CASSFLPNRGNTEAFF. Full variable domain (rest looked up from reference TRBV7-9 and TRBJ1-1): DTGVSQNPRHKITKRGQNVTFRCDPISEHNRLYWYRQTLGQGPEFLTYFQNEAQLEKSRLLSDRFSAERPKGSFSTLEIQRTEQGDSAMYLCASSFLPNRGNTEAFFGQGTRLTVV.

This clonotype came up a few times. V and J are TRBV5-1 and TRBJ2-7; D possibly corresponds to TRBD2 (5 bases). Trimming shortened V by 0 bases and J by 7 bases, and 17 bases separated the two germline ends. Germline assignment: CDR1 SGHRS and CDR2 YFSETQ. This CDR3 is 15 amino acids long. The CDR3 nucleotides are TGCGCCAGCAGCTTGGCGGGGAAATCTACGGGAGAGCAGTACTTC. As protein: CASSLAGKSTGEQYF. Together with reference TRBV5-1 and TRBJ2-7, the CDR3 gives the full variable domain: KAGVTQTPRYLIKTRGQQVTLSCSPISGHRSVSWYQQTPGQGLQFLFEYFSETQRNKGNFPGRFSGRQFSNSRSEMNVSTLELGDSALYLCASSLAGKSTGEQYFGPGTRLTVT.

This clonotype was seen at least ten times. This chain connects TRBV28 to TRBJ2-1; 13 bases line up with TRBD2. CDR1 MDHEN and CDR2 SYDVKM come from the germline V gene. J lost 4 bases, V lost 6 bases, and 3 bases had no gene match. CDR3 length equals 15 residues. DNA for the CDR3: TGTGCCAGCAGCAAACTAGCGGGAGGGTACAATGAGCAGTTCTTC. Translated, it gives CASSKLAGGYNEQFF.

This clonotype was seen a few times. The chain joins TRBV27 to TRBJ1-1; the D gene is possibly TRBD1 (6 bases). Germline CDR1 reads MNHEY; CDR2 reads SMNVEV (reference sequence). V was trimmed by 3 bases and J by 4 bases, leaving 15 bases between them. The CDR3 extends over 15 amino acids. CDR3 sequence reads: CASSFSRGAVTEAFF. Written as DNA, the CDR3 is TGTGCCAGCAGTTTTTCTCGGGGGGCGGTCACTGAAGCTTTCTTT.

The chain couples TRBV20-1 to TRBJ1-4; 10 positions match TRBD1. The germline V gene encodes CDR1 DFQATT and CDR2 SNEGSKA (reference sequence). This CDR3 is 16 amino acids long. Trimming took 5 bases from V and 3 from J; bases not matched to a gene: 9. The CDR3 loop reads CSAPKGQGMANEKLFF. CDR3 sequence (DNA): TGCAGTGCTCCCAAGGGACAGGGGATGGCTAATGAAAAACTGTTTTTT.

This clonotype was counted at least ten times. The chain has TRBV18 and TRBJ2-7, with D maybe TRBD2 (6 bases). Germline V CDR1 and CDR2: KGHSH, LQKENI. Trimming pared 2 bases from V and 5 bases from J, leaving 19 bases between. This CDR3 contains 16 residues. The CDR3 region has the DNA TGTGCCAGCTCACCAAGGAGGGGCGGTATCAGTCACGAGCAGTACTTC. Translating gives CASSPRRGGISHEQYF.

This clonotype was observed a handful of times. The chain recombines TRBV19 with TRBJ2-1; tentatively, D is TRBD2 (5 bases). The CDR3 length is 13 residues. The germline CDR1 and CDR2 sequences are LNHDA and SQIVND (reference sequence). V lost 4 bases to trimming and J lost 8 bases, with 12 bases between them. CDR3 region: CASSTIRGDEQFF. The CDR3 coding sequence is TGTGCCAGTAGTACAATACGGGGTGATGAGCAGTTCTTC.

This chain joins TRBV7-2 and TRBJ1-5; possible D gene TRBD1, 5 bases. This CDR3 spans 18 amino acids. The V gene lost 1 base and the J gene lost 0 bases, with 16 bases spanning the gap. In germline, CDR1 is SGHTA, CDR2 FQGNSA. CDR3 in amino acids: CASSLGVRGRISNQPQHF. The CDR3 DNA reads as TGTGCCAGCAGCTTAGGGGTTAGGGGCAGGATTAGCAATCAGCCCCAGCATTTT.

This clonotype has ten or more counts. This rearrangement joins TRBV2 to TRBJ2-2, with D possibly being TRBD1 or TRBD2 (5 bases each). CDR1 and CDR2 (germline): SNHLY, FYNNEI. The CDR3 is 15 residues long. The V end was cut by 7 bases, the J end by 4 bases, with 16 bases between. CDR3 region: CASMVGTAGTGELFF. DNA for the CDR3: TGTGCCAGCATGGTGGGGACCGCAGGCACCGGGGAGCTGTTTTTT.

This CDR3 reads CASRPGRGLSNYGYTF. CDR3 coding DNA: TGTGCCAGCAGGCCGGGACGGGGACTAAGCAACTATGGCTACACCTTC. The chain joins TRBV6-1 to TRBJ1-2, with a tentative D call TRBD1 (5 bases). There are 16 residues in the CDR3. Deletions cut 6 bases from V and 2 bases from J, with 19 bases between. Germline CDR1 MNHNS, CDR2 SASEGT.